This is a list of T cell receptor beta chains from one sample in a study of CD8 T cells in ankylosing spondylitis. TCRdb reprocessed the 5' RACE reads with MiXCR, giving one entry per CDR3 protein. The sample lists about 360,000 distinct CDR3 sequences; roughly 20% were seen once. Source material: blood, either unsorted or a sorted T cell fraction (not recorded which). The receptors come from a male donor with ankylosing spondylitis or in good health (not recorded which). Each CDR3 is given with its conserved first and last residue. Fields, in order: J gene, V gene, clone size, D gene, CDR3 DNA, CDR3 protein. A D gene is named only where the DNA matches it firmly. Size is stated for part of the rows, as once, few or many counts, or as a class when the clone is expanded.

j_call: TRBJ2-1; v_call: TRBV27; clone_size: few; d_call: TRBD2; cdr3_nt: TGTGCCAGCAGTTCCCGGACTAGCGTGGATGAGCAGTTCTTC; cdr3_aa: CASSSRTSVDEQFF
j_call: TRBJ2-7; v_call: TRBV5-6; clone_size: few; d_call: NA; cdr3_nt: TGTGCCAGCAGCGCCCCCAGGCTGGGTTACGAGCAGTACTTC; cdr3_aa: CASSAPRLGYEQYF
j_call: TRBJ2-3; v_call: TRBV12-3/TRBV12-4; clone_size: NA; d_call: TRBD2; cdr3_nt: TGTGCCAGCAGCCGACTAGCGGGGGGGACCACAGATACGCAGTATTTT; cdr3_aa: CASSRLAGGTTDTQYF
j_call: TRBJ2-5; v_call: TRBV4-1; clone_size: NA; d_call: NA; cdr3_nt: TGCGCCAGCAGCCAAGATCGAACAGCGGTGGGGGAGACCCAGTACTTC; cdr3_aa: CASSQDRTAVGETQYF
j_call: TRBJ2-7; v_call: TRBV5-6; clone_size: NA; d_call: NA; cdr3_nt: TGTGCCAGCAGCTTTCGACAGAATTACGAGCAGTACTTC; cdr3_aa: CASSFRQNYEQYF
j_call: TRBJ2-7; v_call: TRBV25-1; clone_size: few; d_call: TRBD1; cdr3_nt: TGTGCCAGCAGTGGGGGGACAGGGACGGAGCAGTACTTC; cdr3_aa: CASSGGTGTEQYF
j_call: TRBJ2-3; v_call: TRBV12-3/TRBV12-4; clone_size: few; d_call: NA; cdr3_nt: TGTGCCAGTGGGGCAGGTAGAGATACGCAGTATTTT; cdr3_aa: CASGAGRDTQYF
j_call: TRBJ2-1; v_call: TRBV12-3/TRBV12-4; clone_size: few; d_call: TRBD1; cdr3_nt: TGTGCCAGCAGTTTGGCCGGACAGGGGGCGATCTACAATGAGCAGTTCTTC; cdr3_aa: CASSLAGQGAIYNEQFF
j_call: TRBJ2-5; v_call: TRBV7-9; clone_size: few; d_call: NA; cdr3_nt: TGTGCCAGCAGCTTAGGGCTCGCGGAACAAGAGACCCAGTACTTC; cdr3_aa: CASSLGLAEQETQYF
j_call: TRBJ2-7; v_call: TRBV14; clone_size: few; d_call: NA; cdr3_nt: TGTGCCAGCAGCCAAGGTAACGCTCCCACCTACGAGCAGTACTTC; cdr3_aa: CASSQGNAPTYEQYF
j_call: TRBJ2-1; v_call: TRBV12-3/TRBV12-4; clone_size: few; d_call: NA; cdr3_nt: TGTGCCAGCAGCCCTTTGGGAGGGGGCATCTCCTACAATGAGCAGTTCTTC; cdr3_aa: CASSPLGGGISYNEQFF
j_call: TRBJ2-7; v_call: TRBV30; clone_size: NA; d_call: NA; cdr3_nt: TGTGCCTGGAACCCCGTTGCAGGGGCCACCTACGAGCAGTACTTC; cdr3_aa: CAWNPVAGATYEQYF
j_call: TRBJ2-1; v_call: TRBV29-1; clone_size: few; d_call: TRBD2; cdr3_nt: TGCAGCGTTGCAGGGACTCGGGGGGGATACAATGAGCAGTTCTTC; cdr3_aa: CSVAGTRGGYNEQFF
j_call: TRBJ2-3; v_call: TRBV12-3/TRBV12-4; clone_size: many; d_call: NA; cdr3_nt: TGTGCCAGCAGTTTAGCCCAGGGGAGAACAGATACGCAGTATTTT; cdr3_aa: CASSLAQGRTDTQYF
j_call: TRBJ2-7; v_call: TRBV28; clone_size: many; d_call: TRBD1; cdr3_nt: TGTGCCAGCAGTCCAACCGGGACAGGCTCCTACGAGCAGTACTTC; cdr3_aa: CASSPTGTGSYEQYF
j_call: TRBJ2-1; v_call: TRBV20-1; clone_size: NA; d_call: NA; cdr3_nt: TGCAGTGCTAGAGATCTGATGGACAGCCGGGGGCATGAGCAGTTCTTC; cdr3_aa: CSARDLMDSRGHEQFF
j_call: TRBJ2-7; v_call: TRBV4-1; clone_size: few; d_call: NA; cdr3_nt: TGCGCCAGCAGCCCAGAGAGTACTTCCTACGAGCAGTACTTC; cdr3_aa: CASSPESTSYEQYF
j_call: TRBJ2-1; v_call: TRBV11-2; clone_size: few; d_call: NA; cdr3_nt: TGTGCCAGCAGCTTAGGGGCCGGGGGGTTCTTC; cdr3_aa: CASSLGAGGFF
j_call: TRBJ2-3; v_call: TRBV15; clone_size: NA; d_call: NA; cdr3_nt: TGTGCCACCAGCAGAGATCTCAAACAGGGACTCACCACAGATACGCAGTATTTT; cdr3_aa: CATSRDLKQGLTTDTQYF
j_call: TRBJ2-3; v_call: TRBV7-9; clone_size: NA; d_call: TRBD2; cdr3_nt: TGTGCCAGCAGCCCGCGGGGGAAAAGCACAGATACGCAGTATTTT; cdr3_aa: CASSPRGKSTDTQYF
j_call: TRBJ2-6; v_call: TRBV7-9; clone_size: NA; d_call: TRBD1; cdr3_nt: TGTGCCAGCAGCCAGACAGGGTGGGGGGCCAACGTCCTGACTTTC; cdr3_aa: CASSQTGWGANVLTF
j_call: TRBJ2-2; v_call: TRBV7-9; clone_size: few; d_call: NA; cdr3_nt: TGTGCCAGCAGCTTAGACGGTCGGCGGGGGAACACCGGGGAGCTGTTTTTT; cdr3_aa: CASSLDGRRGNTGELFF